The source of this T cell receptor beta chain is a study of T cell responses to AZD1222 COVID-19 vaccine. Study results and limitations: The reported proportion of spike-specific TCRs targeting unmutated variant regions was nearly half. The donor cohort was predominantly white British with a female majority, and clonal diversity may have been underestimated. Sampling that yielded the repertoires occurred only after the peak T cell response.

Details on this clone: Its antigen is currently unknown.

Measured with immunoSEQ multiplex PCR; TCRdb has only the in-frame clones, and not every one. The table shows some 150,000 clones, with about 92% occurring only once. Here the sequenced sample was peripheral blood, taken on day 0 of AZD1222 vaccination. This sequence was found in an adult in good health.

The DNA for the CDR3 is TGTGCCAGCTCACCGAGACAGGGTGAGGACAATGAGCAGTTCTTC. This sequence encodes CASSPRQGEDNEQFF. V is TRBV18 and J is TRBJ2-1, with 7 bases lining up with TRBD1. CDR3 size: 15 residues. The V and J ends lost 3 bases and 5 bases, in that order; junction bases with no gene match: 7. Germline CDR1 is KGHSH and CDR2 is LQKENI.